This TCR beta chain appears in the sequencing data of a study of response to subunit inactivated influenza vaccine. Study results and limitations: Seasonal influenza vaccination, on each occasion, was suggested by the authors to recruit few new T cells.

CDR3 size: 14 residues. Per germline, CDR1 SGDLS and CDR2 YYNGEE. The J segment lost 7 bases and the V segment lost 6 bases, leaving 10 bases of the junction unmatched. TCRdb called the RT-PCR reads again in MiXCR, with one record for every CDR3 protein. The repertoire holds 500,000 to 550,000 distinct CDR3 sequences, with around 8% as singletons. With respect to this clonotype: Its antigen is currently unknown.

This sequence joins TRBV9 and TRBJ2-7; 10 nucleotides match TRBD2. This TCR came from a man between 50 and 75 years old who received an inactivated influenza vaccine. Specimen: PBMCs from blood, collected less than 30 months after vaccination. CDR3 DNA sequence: TGTGCCAGCAACCTAGCGGGAGCTTGGGAGGAGCAGTACTTC. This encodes CASNLAGAWEEQYF.